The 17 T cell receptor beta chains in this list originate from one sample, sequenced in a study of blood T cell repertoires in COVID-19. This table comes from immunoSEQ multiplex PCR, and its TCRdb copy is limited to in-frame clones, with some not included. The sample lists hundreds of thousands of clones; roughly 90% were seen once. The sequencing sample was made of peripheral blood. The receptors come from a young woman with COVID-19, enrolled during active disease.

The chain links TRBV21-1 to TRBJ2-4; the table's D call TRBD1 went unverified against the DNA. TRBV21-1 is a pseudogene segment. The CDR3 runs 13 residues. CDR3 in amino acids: CASTWLAKNIQYF. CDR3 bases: TGTGCCAGCACTTGGCTAGCCAAAAACATTCAGTACTTC.

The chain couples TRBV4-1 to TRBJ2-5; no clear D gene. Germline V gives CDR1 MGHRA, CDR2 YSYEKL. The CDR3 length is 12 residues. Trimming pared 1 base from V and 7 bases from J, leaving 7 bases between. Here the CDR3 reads CASSQGVGTQYF. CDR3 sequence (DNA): TGCGCCAGCAGCCAAGGCGTTGGGACCCAGTACTTC.

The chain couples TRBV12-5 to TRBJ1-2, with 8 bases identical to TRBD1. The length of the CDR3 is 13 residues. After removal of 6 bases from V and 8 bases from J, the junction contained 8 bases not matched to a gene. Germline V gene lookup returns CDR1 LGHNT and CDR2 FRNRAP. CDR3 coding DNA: TGTGCTAGTGGCTCGGGACAGGAAGGAGGCTACACCTTC. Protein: CASGSGQEGGYTF. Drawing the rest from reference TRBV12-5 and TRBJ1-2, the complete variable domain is DARVTQTPRHKVTEMGQEVTMRCQPILGHNTVFWYRQTMMQGLELLAYFRNRAPLDDSGMPKDRFSAEMPDATLATLKIQPSEPRDSAVYFCASGSGQEGGYTFGSGTRLTVV.

The CDR3 protein is CASSIPGQEALTF. The CDR3 DNA follows: TGTGCCAGCAGTATCCCGGGACAGGAGGCCCTGACTTTC. The chain joins TRBV12-3 or TRBV12-4 to TRBJ2-6, with 8 bases lining up with TRBD1. J lost 15 bases, V lost 5 bases, and 9 bases had no gene match. CDR3 length equals 13 residues.

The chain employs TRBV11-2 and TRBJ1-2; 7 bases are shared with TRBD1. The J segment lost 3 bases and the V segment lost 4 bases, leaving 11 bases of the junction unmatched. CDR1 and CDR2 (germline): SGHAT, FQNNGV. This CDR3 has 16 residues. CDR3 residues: CASSYPGTAVHYGYTF. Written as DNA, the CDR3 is TGTGCCAGCAGCTACCCCGGGACAGCGGTTCACTATGGCTACACCTTC.

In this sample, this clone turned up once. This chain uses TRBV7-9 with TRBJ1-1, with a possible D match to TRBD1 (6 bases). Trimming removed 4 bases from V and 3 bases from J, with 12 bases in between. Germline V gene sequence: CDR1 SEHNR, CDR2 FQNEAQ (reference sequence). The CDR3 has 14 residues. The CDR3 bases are TGTGCCAGCAGCTCACCGGGACATTACACTGAAGCTTTCTTT. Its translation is CASSSPGHYTEAFF.

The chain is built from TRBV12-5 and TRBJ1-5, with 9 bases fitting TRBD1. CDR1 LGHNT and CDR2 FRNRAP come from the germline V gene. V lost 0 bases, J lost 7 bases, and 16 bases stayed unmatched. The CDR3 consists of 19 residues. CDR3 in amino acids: CASGLVLPGTGTRGQPQHF. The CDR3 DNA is TGTGCTAGTGGTTTGGTTTTACCCGGGACAGGGACGAGAGGGCAGCCCCAGCATTTT.

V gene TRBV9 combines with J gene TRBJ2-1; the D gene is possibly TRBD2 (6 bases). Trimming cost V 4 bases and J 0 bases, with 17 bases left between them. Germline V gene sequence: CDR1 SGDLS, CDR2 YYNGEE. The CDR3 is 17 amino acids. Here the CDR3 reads CASSPRGLPSSYNEQFF. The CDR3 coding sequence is TGTGCCAGCAGCCCAAGGGGACTTCCAAGCTCCTACAATGAGCAGTTCTTC.

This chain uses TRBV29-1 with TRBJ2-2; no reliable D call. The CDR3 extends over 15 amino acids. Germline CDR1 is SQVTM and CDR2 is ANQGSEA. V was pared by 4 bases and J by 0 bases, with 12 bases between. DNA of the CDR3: TGCAGCGTTGGCTTTAGTTCCGCGAACACCGGGGAGCTGTTTTTT. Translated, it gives CSVGFSSANTGELFF.

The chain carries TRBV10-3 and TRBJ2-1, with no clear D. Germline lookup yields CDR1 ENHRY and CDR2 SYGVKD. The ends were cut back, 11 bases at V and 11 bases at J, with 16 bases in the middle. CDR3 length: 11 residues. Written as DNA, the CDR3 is TGTGCCGCCTTCTCTCAGGATAAGCAGTTCTTC. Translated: CAAFSQDKQFF.

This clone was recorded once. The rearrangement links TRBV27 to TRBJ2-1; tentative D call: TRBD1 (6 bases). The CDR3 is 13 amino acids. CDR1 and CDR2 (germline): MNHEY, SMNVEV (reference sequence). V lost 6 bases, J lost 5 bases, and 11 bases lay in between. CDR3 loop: CASSGQPDNEQFF. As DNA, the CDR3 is TGTGCCAGCAGCGGACAGCCAGACAATGAGCAGTTCTTC.

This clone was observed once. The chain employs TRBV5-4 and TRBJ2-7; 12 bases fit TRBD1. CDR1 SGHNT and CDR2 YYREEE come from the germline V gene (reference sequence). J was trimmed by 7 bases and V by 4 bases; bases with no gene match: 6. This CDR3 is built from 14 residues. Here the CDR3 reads CASSTGTGGAEQYF. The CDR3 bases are TGTGCCAGCAGCACGGGGACAGGGGGCGCGGAGCAGTACTTC.

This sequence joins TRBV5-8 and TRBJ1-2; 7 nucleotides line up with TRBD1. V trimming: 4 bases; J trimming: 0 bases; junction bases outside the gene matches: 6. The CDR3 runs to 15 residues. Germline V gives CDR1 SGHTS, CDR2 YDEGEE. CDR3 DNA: TGTGCCAGCAGCATGGGACAGCGCTCTAACTATGGCTACACCTTC. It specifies CASSMGQRSNYGYTF.

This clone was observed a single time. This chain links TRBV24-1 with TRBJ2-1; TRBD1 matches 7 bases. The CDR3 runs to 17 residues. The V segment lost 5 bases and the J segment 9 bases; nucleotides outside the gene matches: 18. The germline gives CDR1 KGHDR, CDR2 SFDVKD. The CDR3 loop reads CATSVEVGTDIFGEQFF. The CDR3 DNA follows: TGTGCCACCAGTGTTGAAGTCGGGACAGACATCTTTGGTGAGCAGTTCTTC.

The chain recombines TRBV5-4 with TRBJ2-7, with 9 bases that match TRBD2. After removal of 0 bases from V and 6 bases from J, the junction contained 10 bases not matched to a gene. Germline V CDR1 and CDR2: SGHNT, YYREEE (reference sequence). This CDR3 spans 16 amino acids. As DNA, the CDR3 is TGTGCCAGCAGCTTGGCCGGCGCGGGAGGGCGGGGCGAGCAGTACGTC. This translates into CASSLAGAGGRGEQYV.

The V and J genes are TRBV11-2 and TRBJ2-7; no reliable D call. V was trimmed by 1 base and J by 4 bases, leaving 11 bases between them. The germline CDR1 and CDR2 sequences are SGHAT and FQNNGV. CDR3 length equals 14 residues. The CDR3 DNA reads TGTGCCAGCAGCTTAGGAGTCAATATGTACGAGCAGTACTTC. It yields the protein CASSLGVNMYEQYF.

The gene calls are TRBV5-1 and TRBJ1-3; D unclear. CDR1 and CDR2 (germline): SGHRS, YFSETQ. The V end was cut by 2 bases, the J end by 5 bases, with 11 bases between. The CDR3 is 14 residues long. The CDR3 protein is CASSFSGNRNTIYF. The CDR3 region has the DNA TGCGCCAGCAGCTTTTCTGGCAATCGAAACACCATATATTTT.